This TCR beta chain came from a study of technical replicates of blood from four donors. CDR3 length: 14 amino acids. Germline CDR1 and CDR2: MDHEN and SYDVKM. Losses at the gene ends were 10 bases for V and 6 bases for J; bases not matched to a gene: 14. Some clones are missing from TCRdb's copy, which holds only in-frame ones; the method was immunoSEQ multiplex PCR. The sample consists of about 79,000 clones, around 92% of them appearing once. What was sequenced was T cells isolated from PBMCs. The clonotype comes from a human donor in good health. Some clones in this sample may be carry-over from other donors' samples. The chain couples TRBV28 to TRBJ2-7; TRBD1 aligns across 8 bases. The CDR3 DNA follows: TGTGCCACAGCCCCTCGGGAAGGACAGGGCGAGCAGTACTTC. This encodes CATAPREGQGEQYF.